This T cell receptor beta chain was identified during a study of regulatory T cells in long-lasting Graves disease. Both iRepertoire HTBI primers and Arm-PCR of CDR3 regions were used to build the TCR beta libraries. In TCRdb, the multiplex PCR reads were re-called with MiXCR into one record per CDR3 protein. The sample consists of approximately 350,000 distinct CDR3 sequences, about 16% of them appearing once. Time point specified: newly diagnosed GD, antithyroid drugs for less than 3 months. The TCR library was prepared using RNA isolated from PBMCs. V lost 6 bases and J lost 5; bases outside the gene matches: 4. CDR1 and CDR2 from the germline V gene are SNHLY and FYNNEI. The CDR3 runs to 14 residues. These data were also reused for a study on T cells in Graves' hyperthyroidism and ophthalmopathy.

The input for sequencing was peripheral blood mononuclear cells (PBMCs), taken at new diagnosis, from a patient treated with antithyroid drugs. The chain joins TRBV2 to TRBJ2-2; 9 nucleotides align to TRBD2. This receptor was taken from a woman under 30 with Graves disease. CDR3 DNA: TGTGCCAGCAGGCGGGGGGGCCAGACCGGGGAGCTGTTTTTT. Protein: CASRRGGQTGELFF.